These 20 T cell receptor beta chains were sequenced from one sample in a study of blood T cells in healthy people across ages. A second PCR, run for about 7 to 11 cycles, used a sample-barcoded 5' primer plus a J-beta primer mix. TCRdb re-analysed the 5' RACE reads in MiXCR, keeping a single row per CDR3 protein. The data contain 780,000 or so distinct CDR3 sequences, roughly three fifths of them seen just once; the ten biggest clones take up roughly 25%. Sequencing input: blood. These receptors all stem from a man aged 40-50 years in good health.

In its sample, this clonotype was seen a few times. The chain recombines TRBV7-2 with TRBJ2-3; D remains ambiguous. The length of the CDR3 is 13 residues. The germline V gene encodes CDR1 SGHTA and CDR2 FQGNSA. Trimming shortened V by 0 bases and J by 5 bases, and 6 bases separated the two germline ends. CDR3 sequence (DNA): TGTGCCAGCAGCTTAGCAGGGATAGATACGCAGTATTTT. It translates to CASSLAGIDTQYF.

This clonotype was observed a handful of times. The J gene is TRBJ2-7, the V gene TRBV9, with no clear D. Germline values: CDR1 SGDLS, CDR2 YYNGEE. Trimming pared 0 bases from V and 3 bases from J, leaving 7 bases between. The CDR3 is 13 amino acids. DNA for the CDR3: TGTGCCAGCAGCGTAGAAACCGACTACGAGCAGTACTTC. It codes for CASSVETDYEQYF.

The chain uses TRBV4-2 and TRBJ2-4, with TRBD2 matching 13 bases. J lost 7 bases, V lost 5 bases, and 5 bases had no gene match. The CDR3 spans 15 residues. Germline CDR1 reads LGHNA; CDR2 reads YNFKEQ. CDR3 loop: CASSATSGRRNIQYF. DNA for the CDR3: TGTGCCAGCAGCGCGACTAGCGGGAGGAGGAACATTCAGTACTTC.

The gene calls are TRBV7-3 and TRBJ2-3, with 7 positions matching TRBD1. The trim removed 5 bases at V and 14 bases at J, leaving 10 bases unmatched. Germline V gene lookup returns CDR1 SGHTA and CDR2 FQGTGA. The CDR3 length is 12 residues. CDR3 sequence reads: CASSPPGQARYF. The CDR3 coding sequence is TGTGCCAGCAGCCCTCCTGGACAGGCAAGGTATTTT. Full variable domain (outside the CDR3, taken from reference TRBV7-3 and TRBJ2-3): GAGVSQTPSNKVTEKGKYVELRCDPISGHTALYWYRQSLGQGPEFLIYFQGTGAADDSGLPNDRFFAVRPEGSVSTLKIQRTERGDSAVYLCASSPPGQARYFGPGTRLTVL.

The chain uses TRBV6-1 and TRBJ2-3; D remains unclear. The germline CDR1 and CDR2 sequences are MNHNS and SASEGT. The length of the CDR3 is 13 residues. Trimming took off 6 bases at V and 6 bases at J, with 13 bases between the two ends. The CDR3 DNA reads TGTGCCAGCAGAAAGGAAGTTCCCGATACGCAGTATTTT. Translation gives CASRKEVPDTQYF.

This clonotype occurred a few times. This chain joins TRBV10-3 and TRBJ2-3; 7 positions agree with TRBD2. The germline CDR1 and CDR2 sequences are ENHRY and SYGVKD. Trimming took 0 bases from V and 0 from J; bases not matched to a gene: 6. There are 17 residues in the CDR3. The CDR3 region has the DNA TGTGCCATCAGTGAGTCGGCGCCTAGCGGTAGCACAGATACGCAGTATTTT. Translated: CAISESAPSGSTDTQYF.

The chain carries TRBV3-1 and TRBJ2-3, with 11 bases aligning to TRBD2. V lost 4 bases to trimming and J lost 5 bases; unmatched junction nucleotides: 5. Germline-derived CDR1 and CDR2 are LGHDT and YNNKEL (reference sequence). The CDR3 has 15 amino acids. The DNA of the CDR3 is TGTGCCAGCAGCCTATTTAGCGGGGGGGGAGATACGCAGTATTTT. Its translation is CASSLFSGGGDTQYF.

The chain employs TRBV10-2 and TRBJ2-5, with 9 positions matching TRBD2. The germline gives CDR1 WSHSY, CDR2 SAAADI. The CDR3 contains 15 residues. With 4 bases clipped from V and 3 bases from J, the junction kept 6 bases outside the gene matches. CDR3 protein: CASSVPGLAEETQYF. For the CDR3, the DNA is TGCGCCAGCAGTGTCCCGGGACTAGCAGAAGAGACCCAGTACTTC.

Only a few counts were recorded for this clonotype. V usage is TRBV6-2 or TRBV6-3 and J usage is TRBJ1-2; the D is unclear. The CDR3 sequence is 12 residues long. Deletions cut 6 bases from V and 8 bases from J, with 13 bases between. Germline loops: CDR1 MNHEY, CDR2 SVGEGT. CDR3 sequence (DNA): TGTGCCAGCAGCTGGACGTCGAAGGGCTACACCTTC. Amino acids: CASSWTSKGYTF.

The rearrangement links TRBV6-6 to TRBJ1-2; 10 bases map to TRBD1. V shed 7 bases, J shed 1 base, and the junction held 12 bases outside the gene matches. The CDR3 spans 17 residues. Germline V gene data show CDR1 as MNHNY and CDR2 as SVGAGI (reference sequence). The CDR3 sequence is CASTGPGQGPGNYGYTF. DNA of the CDR3: TGTGCCAGCACCGGACCGGGACAGGGGCCGGGTAACTATGGCTACACCTTC.

In DNA form, the CDR3 reads TGTGCCAGCAGCGGACTCTCCGGGAGTTCCCTCGGGGAGCTGTTTTTT. The encoded protein is CASSGLSGSSLGELFF. The gene calls are TRBV7-9 and TRBJ2-2; D is possibly TRBD2 (6 bases). Trimming cost V 5 bases and J 7 bases, with 20 bases left between them. Germline CDR1 reads SEHNR; CDR2 reads FQNEAQ (reference sequence). This CDR3 is built from 16 residues.

V gene TRBV30 combines with J gene TRBJ1-1; no firm D call. CDR3 length: 13 amino acids. Looked up from germline, CDR1 is GTSNPN and CDR2 is SVGIG (reference sequence). CDR3 DNA: TGTGCTACGCGACAAGGGTCGAACACTGAAGCTTTCTTT. As protein: CATRQGSNTEAFF.

This chain connects TRBV6-6 to TRBJ1-3; no clear D. Trimming pared 7 bases from V and 2 bases from J, leaving 6 bases between. Per the germline V gene, CDR1 is MNHNY and CDR2 is SVGAGI (reference sequence). This CDR3 contains 12 residues. CDR3 region: CASNQPGNTIYF. CDR3 nucleotides: TGTGCCAGCAACCAACCTGGAAACACCATATATTTT.

The chain couples TRBV7-9 to TRBJ2-1, with 10 bases lining up with TRBD1. Germline assignment: CDR1 SEHNR and CDR2 FQNEAQ (reference sequence). The V segment lost 8 bases and the J segment 7 bases; nucleotides outside the gene matches: 11. The CDR3 totals 15 residues. Written as DNA, the CDR3 is TGTGCCAGCCGCTCGGACAGGGGGGGACGAAATGAGCAGTTCTTC. It specifies CASRSDRGGRNEQFF.

The chain uses TRBV28 and TRBJ2-7; D possibly corresponds to TRBD2 (6 bases). Germline CDR1 and CDR2: MDHEN and SYDVKM. The CDR3 is 14 amino acids. V was cut by 10 bases and J by 6 bases, with 22 bases left in between. CDR3 protein: CATSSGQVTGEQYF. CDR3 in DNA: TGTGCCACAAGCAGCGGGCAGGTAACGGGCGAGCAGTACTTC.

This clonotype has only a few counts. V usage is TRBV6-5 and J usage is TRBJ2-1; D not resolved. Germline V gives CDR1 MNHEY, CDR2 SVGAGI. The CDR3 loop spans 15 amino acids. The V gene lost 3 bases and the J gene lost 3 bases, with 12 bases spanning the gap. CDR3 region: CASSYLSLLYNEQFF. The CDR3 DNA is TGTGCCAGCAGTTATCTGTCCCTTCTCTACAATGAGCAGTTCTTC.

This sequence joins TRBV20-1 and TRBJ2-1, with D possibly called TRBD1 or TRBD2 (5 bases each). This CDR3 contains 14 residues. Germline V lookup: CDR1 DFQATT, CDR2 SNEGSKA (reference sequence). V was pared by 6 bases and J by 8 bases, with 20 bases between. CDR3 sequence reads: CSARGAGPSDEQFF. Written as DNA, the CDR3 is TGCAGTGCGCGAGGGGCAGGTCCTTCCGATGAGCAGTTCTTC.

Worth noting for this clonotype: One end of the junction does not line up with germline, which may come from a read error. The CDR3 DNA reads TGCACCAGCAGCTTGGCCCCCCAGGGAAGTGACTATGGCTACACCTTC. It specifies CTSSLAPQGSDYGYTF. The chain carries TRBV5-1 and TRBJ1-2; the D gene is possibly TRBD1 (5 bases). The V gene's germline CDR1 is SGHRS and CDR2 YFSETQ. This CDR3 is 16 amino acids long. Full variable domain (missing parts from reference TRBV5-1 and TRBJ1-2): KAGVTQTPRYLIKTRGQQVTLSCSPISGHRSVSWYQQTPGQGLQFLFEYFSETQRNKGNFPGRFSGRQFSNSRSEMNVSTLELGDSALYLCTSSLAPQGSDYGYTFGSGTRLTVV.

The chain is built from TRBV28 and TRBJ2-3, with 14 bases matching TRBD2. CDR3 length: 17 residues. Germline V CDR1 and CDR2: MDHEN, SYDVKM. V was pared by 7 bases and J by 5 bases, with 11 bases of the junction left unmatched. The CDR3: CASTRLGTSGSEDTQYF. The CDR3 region has the DNA TGTGCCAGCACCCGACTCGGGACTAGCGGGAGCGAAGATACGCAGTATTTT.

There are a few counts of this clonotype. The V and J genes are TRBV6-6 and TRBJ2-6; D tentatively reads TRBD1 or TRBD2 (5 bases each). Germline V gives CDR1 MNHNY, CDR2 SVGAGI (reference sequence). This CDR3 region has 13 residues. V was shortened by 8 bases and J by 6 bases, with 11 bases between the two germline ends. CDR3 region: CASEGIVANVLTF. The DNA for the CDR3 is TGTGCCAGCGAGGGGATAGTGGCCAACGTCCTGACTTTC.